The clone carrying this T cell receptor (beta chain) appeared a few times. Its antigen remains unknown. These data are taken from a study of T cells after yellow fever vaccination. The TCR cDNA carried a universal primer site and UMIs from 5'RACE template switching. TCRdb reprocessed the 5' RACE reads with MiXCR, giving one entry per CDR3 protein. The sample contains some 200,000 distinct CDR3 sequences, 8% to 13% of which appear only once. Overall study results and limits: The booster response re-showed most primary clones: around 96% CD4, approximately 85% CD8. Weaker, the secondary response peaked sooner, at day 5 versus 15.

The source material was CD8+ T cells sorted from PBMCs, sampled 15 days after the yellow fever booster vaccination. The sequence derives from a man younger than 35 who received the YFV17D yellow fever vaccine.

The CDR3 sequence: CATSRDLNTEAFF. The CDR3 nucleotides are TGTGCCACCAGCAGAGATTTGAACACTGAAGCTTTCTTT. The chain joins TRBV15 to TRBJ1-1; D gene ambiguous. V dropped 0 bases and J dropped 0 bases, with 2 bases sitting between them. The CDR3 consists of 13 residues. From germline, CDR1 is LNHNV and CDR2 YYDKDF (reference sequence).